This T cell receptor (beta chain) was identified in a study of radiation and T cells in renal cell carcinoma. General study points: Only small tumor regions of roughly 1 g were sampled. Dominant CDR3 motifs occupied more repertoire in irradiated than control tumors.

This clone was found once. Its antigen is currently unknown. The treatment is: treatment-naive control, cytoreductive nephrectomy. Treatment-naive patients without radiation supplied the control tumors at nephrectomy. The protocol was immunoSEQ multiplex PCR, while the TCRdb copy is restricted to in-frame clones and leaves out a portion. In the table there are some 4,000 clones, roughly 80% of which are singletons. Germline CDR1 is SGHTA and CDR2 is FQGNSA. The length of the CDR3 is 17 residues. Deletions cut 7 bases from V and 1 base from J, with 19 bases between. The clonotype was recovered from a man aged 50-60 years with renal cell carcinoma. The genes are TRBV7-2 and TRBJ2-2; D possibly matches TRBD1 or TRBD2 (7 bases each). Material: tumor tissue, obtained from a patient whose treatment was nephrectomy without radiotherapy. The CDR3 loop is CASTSQGGGWNTGELFF. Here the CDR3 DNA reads TGTGCCAGCACCTCCCAGGGGGGAGGGTGGAACACCGGGGAGCTGTTTTTT.